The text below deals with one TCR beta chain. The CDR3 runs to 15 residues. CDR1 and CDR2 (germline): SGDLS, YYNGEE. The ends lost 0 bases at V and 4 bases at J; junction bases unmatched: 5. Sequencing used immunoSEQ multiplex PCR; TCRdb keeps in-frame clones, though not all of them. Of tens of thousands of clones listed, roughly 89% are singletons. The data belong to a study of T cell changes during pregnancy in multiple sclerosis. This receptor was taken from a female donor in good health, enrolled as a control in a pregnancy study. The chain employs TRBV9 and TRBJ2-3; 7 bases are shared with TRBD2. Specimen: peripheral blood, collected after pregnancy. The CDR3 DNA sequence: TGTGCCAGCAGCGTAGTGAGCGGGGAGCCAGATACGCAGTATTTT. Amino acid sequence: CASSVVSGEPDTQYF.